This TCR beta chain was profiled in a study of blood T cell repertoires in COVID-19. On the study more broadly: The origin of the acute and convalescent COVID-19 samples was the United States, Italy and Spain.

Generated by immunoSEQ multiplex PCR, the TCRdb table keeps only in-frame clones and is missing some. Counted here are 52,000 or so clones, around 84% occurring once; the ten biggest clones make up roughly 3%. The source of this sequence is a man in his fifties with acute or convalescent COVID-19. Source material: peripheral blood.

The CDR3 here is CASSLGGRIGEQYF. CDR3 nucleotide sequence: TGCGCCAGCAGCTTGGGGGGGCGGATTGGGGAGCAGTACTTC. The chain recombines TRBV5-1 with TRBJ2-7; TRBD1 might be the D (6 bases). V was clipped by 0 bases and J by 7 bases, with 14 bases between them. From germline, CDR1 is SGHRS and CDR2 YFSETQ. The CDR3 consists of 14 residues.